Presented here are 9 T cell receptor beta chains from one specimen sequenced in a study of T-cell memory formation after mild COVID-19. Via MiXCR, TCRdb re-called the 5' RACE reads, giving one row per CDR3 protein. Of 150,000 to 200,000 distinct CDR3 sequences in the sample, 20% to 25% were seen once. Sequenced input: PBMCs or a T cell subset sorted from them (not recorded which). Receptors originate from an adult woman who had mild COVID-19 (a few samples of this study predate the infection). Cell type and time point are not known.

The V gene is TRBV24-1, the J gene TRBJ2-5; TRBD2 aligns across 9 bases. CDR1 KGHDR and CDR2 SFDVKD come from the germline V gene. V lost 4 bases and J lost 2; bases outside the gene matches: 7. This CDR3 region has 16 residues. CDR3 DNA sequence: TGTGCCACCAGTGAAAAAGCGGGGGGTGAGCAAGAGACCCAGTACTTC. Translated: CATSEKAGGEQETQYF.

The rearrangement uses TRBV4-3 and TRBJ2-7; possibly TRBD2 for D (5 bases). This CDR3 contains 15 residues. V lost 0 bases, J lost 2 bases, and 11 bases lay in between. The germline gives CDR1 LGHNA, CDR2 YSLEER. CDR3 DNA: TGCGCCAGCAGCCAAGAAAGAGGGAACCCCTACGAGCAGTACTTC. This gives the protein CASSQERGNPYEQYF.

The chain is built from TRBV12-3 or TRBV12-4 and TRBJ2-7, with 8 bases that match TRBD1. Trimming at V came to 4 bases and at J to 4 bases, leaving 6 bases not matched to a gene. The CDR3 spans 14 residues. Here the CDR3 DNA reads TGTGCCAGCAGTTGGGCAGGGGGCTGGTACGAGCAGTACTTC. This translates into CASSWAGGWYEQYF.

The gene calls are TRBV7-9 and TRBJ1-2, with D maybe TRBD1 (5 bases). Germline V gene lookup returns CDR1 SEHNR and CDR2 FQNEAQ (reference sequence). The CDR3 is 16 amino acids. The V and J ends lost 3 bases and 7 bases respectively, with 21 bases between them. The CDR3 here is CASSFPPSGHPRGYTF. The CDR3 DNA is TGTGCCAGCAGCTTCCCACCCTCCGGACATCCACGTGGCTACACCTTC. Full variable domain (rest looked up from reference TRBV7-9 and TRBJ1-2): DTGVSQNPRHKITKRGQNVTFRCDPISEHNRLYWYRQTLGQGPEFLTYFQNEAQLEKSRLLSDRFSAERPKGSFSTLEIQRTEQGDSAMYLCASSFPPSGHPRGYTFGSGTRLTVV.

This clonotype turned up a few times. The CDR3 nucleotides read TGCAGTGCTAGAGACCACCTAGCGGGGGTGACCTACGAGCAGTACTTC. This translates into CSARDHLAGVTYEQYF. The genes are TRBV20-1 and TRBJ2-7, with 10 bases that match TRBD2. Per germline, CDR1 DFQATT and CDR2 SNEGSKA (reference sequence). Trimming removed 0 bases from V and 2 bases from J; junction bases left unmatched: 7. The CDR3 is 16 amino acids.

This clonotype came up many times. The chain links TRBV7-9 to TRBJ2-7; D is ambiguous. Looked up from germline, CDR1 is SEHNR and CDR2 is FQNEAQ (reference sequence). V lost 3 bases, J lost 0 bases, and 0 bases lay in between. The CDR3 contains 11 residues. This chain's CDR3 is CASSFSYEQYF. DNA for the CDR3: TGTGCCAGCAGCTTCTCCTACGAGCAGTACTTC. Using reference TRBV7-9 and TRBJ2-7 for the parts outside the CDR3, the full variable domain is DTGVSQNPRHKITKRGQNVTFRCDPISEHNRLYWYRQTLGQGPEFLTYFQNEAQLEKSRLLSDRFSAERPKGSFSTLEIQRTEQGDSAMYLCASSFSYEQYFGPGTRLTVT.

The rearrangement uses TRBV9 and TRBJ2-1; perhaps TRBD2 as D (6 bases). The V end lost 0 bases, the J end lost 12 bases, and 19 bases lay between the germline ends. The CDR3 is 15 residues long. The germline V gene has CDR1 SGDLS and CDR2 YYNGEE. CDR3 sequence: CASSVADYPRPGQFF. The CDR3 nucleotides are TGTGCCAGCAGCGTAGCGGACTACCCCCGCCCAGGGCAGTTCTTC. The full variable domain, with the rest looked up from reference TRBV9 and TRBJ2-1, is DSGVTQTPKHLITATGQRVTLRCSPRSGDLSVYWYQQSLDQGLQFLIQYYNGEERAKGNILERFSAQQFPDLHSELNLSSLELGDSALYFCASSVADYPRPGQFFGPGTRLTVL.

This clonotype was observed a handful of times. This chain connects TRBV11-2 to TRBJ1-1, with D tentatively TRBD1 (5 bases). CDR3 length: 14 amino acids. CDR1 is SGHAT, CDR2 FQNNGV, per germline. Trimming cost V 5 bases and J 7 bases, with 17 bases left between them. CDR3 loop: CASSLSWNGGEAFF. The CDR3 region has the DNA TGTGCCAGCAGCCTCTCTTGGAATGGGGGTGAAGCTTTCTTT.

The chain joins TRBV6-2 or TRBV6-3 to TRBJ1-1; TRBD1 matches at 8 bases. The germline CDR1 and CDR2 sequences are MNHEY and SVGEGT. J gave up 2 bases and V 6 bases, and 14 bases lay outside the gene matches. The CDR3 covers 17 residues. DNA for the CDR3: TGTGCCAGCAGGCCCCGTGGGACAGGTGCCTCCAACACTGAAGCTTTCTTT. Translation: CASRPRGTGASNTEAFF.